Below, 14 T cell receptor beta chains from the same sample are listed, as sequenced in a study of blood T cell repertoires in COVID-19 (dated by TCRdb to 2018 to 2021). The library relied on the immunoSEQ multiplex PCR assay. TCRdb took this table from immuneACCESS and kept in-frame rearrangements with V and J called. Such tables lack part of the clones; where checked against another copy, unresolved V genes explain under half of the gap, and the rest is unexplained. This sample holds roughly 150,000 clones; roughly 71% were observed only once. Jointly, the top ten make up more than 3% of the sample. Material for sequencing was peripheral blood. These TCRs come from a woman aged 80 or over with acute or convalescent COVID-19.

This clone occurred a few times. V gene TRBV19 combines with J gene TRBJ1-1; D uncertain. With 4 bases removed from V and 1 base from J, the gap between germline ends came to 13 bases. Germline loops: CDR1 LNHDA, CDR2 SQIVND (reference sequence). This CDR3 has 15 residues. This CDR3 is CASSNPGRGNTEAFF. The CDR3 DNA follows: TGTGCCAGTAGTAACCCTGGGCGGGGGAACACTGAAGCTTTCTTT.

This clone was counted once. Relative to the germline gene, one junction end is altered; a read error may explain this. CDR3 amino acids: CTSRGPGLLQETQYF. The DNA for the CDR3 is TGTACCAGCAGAGGACCCGGACTACTCCAAGAGACCCAGTACTTC. J is TRBJ2-5 and V is TRBV6-5, with a tentative D call TRBD2 (6 bases). CDR1 and CDR2 (germline): MNHEY, SVGAGI. The CDR3 has 15 residues.

The chain joins TRBV30 to TRBJ1-5; no clear D gene. CDR1 GTSNPN and CDR2 SVGIG come from the germline V gene (reference sequence). Trimming left V 3 bases short and J 1 base short, with 10 bases between. There are 14 residues in the CDR3. CDR3: CAWSVSVSNQPQHF. The CDR3, as DNA: TGTGCCTGGAGCGTTTCGGTCAGCAATCAGCCCCAGCATTTT.

The V call is TRBV14, the J call TRBJ2-2; D remains ambiguous. V shed 1 base and J shed 1 base, with 10 bases lying between them. The germline V gene has CDR1 SGHDN and CDR2 FVKESK. The length of the CDR3 is 16 residues. CDR3 coding DNA: TGTGCCAGCAGCCAAGTAGAACGAAGGAACACCGGGGAGCTGTTTTTT. Encoded protein: CASSQVERRNTGELFF.

This rearrangement joins TRBV30 to TRBJ1-1; maybe TRBD1 (6 bases). The ends were cut back, 4 bases at V and 8 bases at J, with 17 bases in the middle. The CDR3 covers 13 residues. Germline CDR1 GTSNPN, CDR2 SVGIG (reference sequence). This CDR3 is CAWTPGGGAEAFF. Here the CDR3 DNA reads TGTGCCTGGACGCCTGGGGGGGGCGCCGAAGCTTTCTTT. The full variable domain, its missing parts supplied by reference TRBV30 and TRBJ1-1, is SQTIHQWPATLVQPVGSPLSLECTVEGTSNPNLYWYRQAAGRGLQLLFYSVGIGQISSEVPQNLSASRPQDRQFILSSKKLLLSDSGFYLCAWTPGGGAEAFFGQGTRLTVV.

The chain carries TRBV18 and TRBJ1-2; tentatively, D is TRBD1 (5 bases). The V gene's germline CDR1 is KGHSH and CDR2 LQKENI. V lost 3 bases to trimming and J lost 7 bases, with 12 bases between them. This CDR3 contains 13 residues. The CDR3 coding sequence is TGTGCCAGCTCACCCCGCAGGGACTCTGGCTACACCTTC. This encodes CASSPRRDSGYTF.

This clone was picked up a small number of times. CDR3 sequence (DNA): TGTGCCATCAGGAAGGGACTAGCGGAATCCAATGAGCAGTTCTTC. Its protein is CAIRKGLAESNEQFF. The chain joins TRBV10-3 to TRBJ2-1, with TRBD2 matching 11 bases. CDR3 length equals 15 residues. Losses at the gene ends were 6 bases for V and 6 bases for J; bases not matched to a gene: 7. The germline CDR1 and CDR2 sequences are ENHRY and SYGVKD.

CDR3 region: CASSPDNLRGQYF. The CDR3 bases are TGTGCCAGCAGCCCGGACAACCTTAGGGGACAGTACTTC. The gene calls are TRBV11-1 and TRBJ2-4; a weak D match, TRBD1 (5 bases). From germline, CDR1 is SGHAT and CDR2 FQDESV (reference sequence). V was shortened by 5 bases and J by 13 bases, with 18 bases between the two germline ends. CDR3 length: 13 residues.

In DNA, the CDR3 is TGTGCCAGTAGTATGTTCATGAACACTGAAGCTTTCTTT. Its protein product is CASSMFMNTEAFF. The chain employs TRBV19 and TRBJ1-1; no clear D. V was clipped by 3 bases and J by 0 bases, with 5 bases between them. The CDR3 runs to 13 residues. Germline V gives CDR1 LNHDA, CDR2 SQIVND (reference sequence). The full variable domain, completed using reference TRBV19 and TRBJ1-1, is DGGITQSPKYLFRKEGQNVTLSCEQNLNHDAMYWYRQDPGQGLRLIYYSQIVNDFQKGDIAEGYSVSREKKESFPLTVTSAQKNPTAFYLCASSMFMNTEAFFGQGTRLTVV.

The V call is TRBV11-3, the J call TRBJ2-2, with a possible D match to TRBD1 (6 bases). The V end was cut by 6 bases, the J end by 4 bases, with 12 bases between. CDR3 length equals 14 residues. From germline, CDR1 is SGHNT and CDR2 YENEEA. CDR3 DNA: TGTGCCAGCAGAGTAGGGGGTAGCACCGGGGAGCTGTTTTTT. Amino acid sequence: CASRVGGSTGELFF.

The V gene is TRBV7-2, the J gene TRBJ2-7, with D possibly matching TRBD1 (5 bases). V was cut by 5 bases and J by 2 bases, with 13 bases left in between. The CDR3 is 14 residues long. The germline CDR1 and CDR2 sequences are SGHTA and FQGNSA. The CDR3: CASSASGSTYEQYF. CDR3 DNA sequence: TGTGCCAGCAGCGCGTCAGGGTCGACCTACGAGCAGTACTTC.

The chain combines TRBV7-3 with TRBJ1-1; D is uncertain. The CDR3 is 15 residues long. Between the trimmed V and J ends, which lost 2 bases and 0 bases, there was a span of 10 bases. Per the germline V gene, CDR1 is SGHTA and CDR2 is FQGTGA. The CDR3 is CASSLGGQLNTEAFF. CDR3 bases: TGTGCCAGCAGCTTAGGAGGGCAGCTGAACACTGAAGCTTTCTTT.

The V and J genes are TRBV6-5 and TRBJ1-2; D unclear. The CDR3 runs to 13 residues. The ends were cut back, 6 bases at V and 8 bases at J, with 16 bases in the middle. Germline loops: CDR1 MNHEY, CDR2 SVGAGI. Here the CDR3 DNA reads TGTGCCAGCAGGGCAGCAGACATGGCAGGCTACACCTTC. Residues: CASRAADMAGYTF.

The genes are TRBV20-1 and TRBJ1-1; no firm D call. The CDR3 totals 11 residues. The germline gives CDR1 DFQATT, CDR2 SNEGSKA (reference sequence). Deletions cut 3 bases from V and 5 bases from J, with 7 bases between. This chain's CDR3 is CSASSLTEAFF. Written as DNA, the CDR3 is TGCAGTGCTAGTTCCCTGACTGAAGCTTTCTTT.